A selection of T cell receptor beta chains follows, all from one sample in a study of OX40 agonist ivuxolimab in advanced cancers. Generated by immunoSEQ multiplex PCR, the TCRdb table keeps only in-frame clones and is missing some. The repertoire has about 61,000 clones, more than 70% of them found once; the top ten carry more than 0.4%. Specimen: CD4+ or CD8+ T cells sorted from blood, collected in a trial of the OX40 agonist ivuxolimab. The receptors come from an adult with an advanced solid tumor such as melanoma, head and neck, liver or kidney cancer. Both conserved end residues are part of each CDR3. D genes are given only for firm matches. Some rows mark clone size as missing; the rest say once, few, many or name a class of expanded clone.

cdr3_nt cdr3_aa v_call clone_size d_call j_call cdr3_length
TGTGCCATCAGTGAGTCGAGGGGGGAGACCCAGTACTTC CAISESRGETQYF TRBV10-3 . . TRBJ2-5 13
TGTGCCAGCAGCCTACAGGGGGCGCGCACTGAAGCTTTCTTT CASSLQGARTEAFF TRBV7-6 . TRBD1 TRBJ1-1 14
TGTGCCAGCAGCTTGGTGGACTTTGACTATGGCTACACCTTC CASSLVDFDYGYTF TRBV5-4 . . TRBJ1-2 14
TGTGCCAGCTCACCACGGGGGAGCCTCCAAGAGACCCAGTACTTC CASSPRGSLQETQYF TRBV18 . . TRBJ2-5 15
TGTGCCAGCAGCTCACTAGCGGTAAGCTCCTACGAGCAGTACTTC CASSSLAVSSYEQYF TRBV7-8 . TRBD2 TRBJ2-7 15
TGTGCCAGCAGCCGATGGACAGGGGATCAGCCCCAGCATTTT CASSRWTGDQPQHF TRBV7-3 few TRBD1 TRBJ1-5 14
TGTGCCAGCAGCCTAAACACAGGGGGCGGGATTTACGAGCAGTACTTC CASSLNTGGGIYEQYF TRBV7-8 . TRBD1 TRBJ2-7 16
TGTGCCAGCATTTTTCGAGCGGGAGAGTCCTACGAGCAGTACTTC CASIFRAGESYEQYF TRBV27 . TRBD2 TRBJ2-7 15
TGCGCCAGCAGTAGGGACAGGGTCTATGGCTACACCTTC CASSRDRVYGYTF TRBV5-1 . TRBD1 TRBJ1-2 13
TGTGCCAGCTCACTCTGGACTAGTAAAGGCACAGATACGCAGTATTTT CASSLWTSKGTDTQYF TRBV18 . TRBD2 TRBJ2-3 16
TGTGCCAGCATTTACTGGGGGGCTGGGGACACCGGGGAGCTGTTTTTT CASIYWGAGDTGELFF TRBV7-9 few . TRBJ2-2 16
TGTGCCAGCAGCATTGACAATTACAGAATTAATGAGCAGTTCTTC CASSIDNYRINEQFF TRBV7-3 . . TRBJ2-1 15
TGTGCCAGCAGCTGGACTAGCGGGAGAGCCTACGAGCAGTACTTC CASSWTSGRAYEQYF TRBV11-2 . TRBD2 TRBJ2-7 15
TGTGCCAGTAGTACCGACAGGAAAAACACTGAAGCTTTCTTT CASSTDRKNTEAFF TRBV19 . . TRBJ1-1 14
TGTGCCAGCAGTTTCGCAGATACGCAGTATTTT CASSFADTQYF TRBV2 . . TRBJ2-3 11
TGTGCCAGCAGCTCCCCTAGGGGGACTAGGGATTCCGAGCAGTACTTC CASSSPRGTRDSEQYF TRBV9 . TRBD2 TRBJ2-7 16
TGTGCCACCGGGACTAGCGGAACCTACGAGCAGTACTTC CATGTSGTYEQYF TRBV6-5 . TRBD2 TRBJ2-7 13
TGTGCCAGCAGGCGGAGGAAAGACTACAATGAGCAGTTCTTC CASRRRKDYNEQFF TRBV5-4 . . TRBJ2-1 14
TGTGCCAGCAATATAAACAGGGATCGAGACTACACCTTC CASNINRDRDYTF TRBV2 . . TRBJ1-2 13
TGTGCCAGCAGCTCTGGACTAGCGGGATTCGATGAGCAGTTCTTC CASSSGLAGFDEQFF TRBV7-2 . TRBD2 TRBJ2-1 15